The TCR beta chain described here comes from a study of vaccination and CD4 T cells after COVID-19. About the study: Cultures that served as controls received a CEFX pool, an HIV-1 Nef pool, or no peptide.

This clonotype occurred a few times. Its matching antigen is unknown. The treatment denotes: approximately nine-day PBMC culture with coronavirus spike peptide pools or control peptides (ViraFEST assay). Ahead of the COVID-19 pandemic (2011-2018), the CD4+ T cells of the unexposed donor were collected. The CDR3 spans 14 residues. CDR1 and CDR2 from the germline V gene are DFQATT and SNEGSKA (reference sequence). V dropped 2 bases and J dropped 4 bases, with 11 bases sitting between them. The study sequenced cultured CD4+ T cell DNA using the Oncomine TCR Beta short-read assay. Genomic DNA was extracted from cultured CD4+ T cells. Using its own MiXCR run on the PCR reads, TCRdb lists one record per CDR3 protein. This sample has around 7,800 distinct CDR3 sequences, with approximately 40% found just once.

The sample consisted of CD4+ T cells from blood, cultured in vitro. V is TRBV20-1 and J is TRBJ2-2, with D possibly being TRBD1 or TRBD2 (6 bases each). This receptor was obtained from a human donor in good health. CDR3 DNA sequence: TGCAGTGCTAGAAACCGGGGGCGCACCGGGGAGCTGTTTTTT. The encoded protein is CSARNRGRTGELFF.